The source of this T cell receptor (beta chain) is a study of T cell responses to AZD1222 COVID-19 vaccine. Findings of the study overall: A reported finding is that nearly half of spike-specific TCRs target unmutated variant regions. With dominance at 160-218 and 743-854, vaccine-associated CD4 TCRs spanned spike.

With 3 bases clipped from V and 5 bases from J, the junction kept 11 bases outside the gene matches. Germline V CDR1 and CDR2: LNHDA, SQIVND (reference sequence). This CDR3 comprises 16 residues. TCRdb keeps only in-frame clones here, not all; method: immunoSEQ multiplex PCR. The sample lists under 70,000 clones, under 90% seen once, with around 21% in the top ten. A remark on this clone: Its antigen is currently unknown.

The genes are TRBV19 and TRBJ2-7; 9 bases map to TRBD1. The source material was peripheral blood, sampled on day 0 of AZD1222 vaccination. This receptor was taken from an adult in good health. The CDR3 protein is CASSMGQGITLNEQYF. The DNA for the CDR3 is TGTGCCAGTAGTATGGGACAGGGAATAACCCTTAACGAGCAGTACTTC.